The 27 T cell receptor beta chains below all came from one sample that was sequenced in a study of blood T cells in healthy people across ages (dated by TCRdb to between 2014 and 2017). Library creation used 5' RACE. A second about 7 to 11 cycle PCR used a sample-barcoded 5' primer and a J-beta primer mix. TCRdb redid the processing of the public reads, applying fastp at Q25 and MiXCR, and retained in-frame beta chains. A single entry per CDR3 protein holds the most common genes and DNA from its merged rows. This sample lists around 1,900,000 distinct CDR3 sequences; roughly two fifths were detected once. 20% to 25% of the sample lies in the top ten. The sequenced sample was blood. The origin of the receptors is a human donor in good health.

The chain joins TRBV27 to TRBJ1-2; the D gene is possibly TRBD1 (6 bases). The CDR3 spans 14 residues. CDR1 is MNHEY, CDR2 SMNVEV, per germline (reference sequence). Trimming stripped 8 bases from V and 4 bases from J, with 17 bases between. Here the CDR3 reads CASGKDRAIYGYTF. The CDR3 region has the DNA TGTGCCAGCGGCAAGGACAGAGCTATCTATGGCTACACCTTC.

Written as DNA, the CDR3 is TGTGCCAGCGGTGAGCGCCGGGCAGATACGCAGTATTTT. It translates to CASGERRADTQYF. The genes are TRBV7-3 and TRBJ2-3; D is undetermined. CDR3 length: 13 residues. The ends were cut back, 8 bases at V and 4 bases at J, with 13 bases in the middle. Germline CDR1 is SGHTA and CDR2 is FQGTGA.

This chain connects TRBV12-3 or TRBV12-4 to TRBJ2-1, with TRBD1 matching over 9 bases. The CDR3 is 21 amino acids. Unmatched junction bases numbered 22, after V lost 3 bases and J lost 4 bases. The CDR3 coding sequence is TGTGCCAGCAGTTTGGGACCGGGACAGGGCTCCCCCGGGACGCAATACAATGAGCAGTTCTTC. Translating gives CASSLGPGQGSPGTQYNEQFF.

The chain combines TRBV5-1 with TRBJ2-3; tentative D call: TRBD1 (6 bases). Germline lookup yields CDR1 SGHRS and CDR2 YFSETQ. The CDR3 totals 14 residues. V dropped 4 bases and J dropped 6 bases, with 15 bases sitting between them. The CDR3 loop reads CASSTGNVADTQYF. The CDR3 nucleotides read TGCGCCAGCAGCACAGGGAATGTCGCGGATACGCAGTATTTT.

The rearrangement uses TRBV20-1 and TRBJ2-1, with D uncertain. V was trimmed by 0 bases and J by 0 bases, leaving 12 bases between them. CDR3 length equals 16 residues. Germline-derived CDR1 and CDR2 are DFQATT and SNEGSKA (reference sequence). The CDR3 DNA reads as TGCAGTGCTAGAGATCCCGACAAGACCTCCTACAATGAGCAGTTCTTC. It yields the protein CSARDPDKTSYNEQFF.

CDR3: CASSLALRQGRSPLHF. The CDR3 region has the DNA TGTGCCAGCAGCTTAGCGCTCCGACAGGGACGTTCACCCCTCCACTTT. The chain carries TRBV7-2 and TRBJ1-6, with 7 bases identical to TRBD1. This CDR3 spans 16 amino acids. V lost 0 bases and J lost 9; bases outside the gene matches: 8. Germline values: CDR1 SGHTA, CDR2 FQGNSA. Looking up the rest from reference TRBV7-2 and TRBJ1-6 gives the full variable domain: GAGVSQSPSNKVTEKGKDVELRCDPISGHTALYWYRQSLGQGLEFLIYFQGNSAPDKSGLPSDRFSAERTGGSVSTLTIQRTQQEDSAVYLCASSLALRQGRSPLHFGNGTRLTVT.

CDR3 loop: CASSPQEDRAETSSNQPQHF. In nucleotides, the CDR3 is TGTGCCAGCAGCCCGCAGGAGGACAGGGCGGAAACCTCCAGCAATCAGCCCCAGCATTTT. This chain joins TRBV7-2 and TRBJ1-5; 8 bases are shared with TRBD1. Germline CDR1 and CDR2: SGHTA and FQGNSA. The CDR3 covers 20 residues. V gave up 5 bases and J gave up 1 base; unmatched junction bases: 19.

The chain uses TRBV4-3 and TRBJ2-3; D gene unclear. The CDR3 length is 14 residues. V lost 0 bases and J lost 2, with 6 bases in between. The germline V gene encodes CDR1 LGHNA and CDR2 YSLEER. CDR3 sequence: CASSQEPSTDTQYF. The CDR3 nucleotides are TGCGCCAGCAGCCAAGAACCCTCCACAGATACGCAGTATTTT.

This chain links TRBV29-1 with TRBJ1-2; weak D call: TRBD1 (5 bases). Between the trimmed V and J ends, which lost 2 bases and 12 bases, there was a span of 16 bases. CDR1 is SQVTM and CDR2 is ANQGSEA in the germline V gene. The CDR3 covers 12 residues. CDR3: CSVEPGNDGHTF. The CDR3 DNA reads TGCAGCGTTGAACCAGGGAACGACGGCCACACCTTC.

The CDR3 sequence is CASSLELGTGVNGYTF. CDR3 nucleotides: TGCGCCAGCAGCTTGGAGCTTGGGACAGGGGTGAATGGCTACACCTTC. V is TRBV5-1 and J is TRBJ1-2, with 10 bases aligning to TRBD1. This CDR3 spans 16 amino acids. The trim removed 0 bases at V and 6 bases at J, leaving 8 bases unmatched. Looked up from germline, CDR1 is SGHRS and CDR2 is YFSETQ.

Only one count was recorded for this clonotype. J is TRBJ2-5 and V is TRBV18, with TRBD2 identical over 7 bases. The end of the DNA is better explained by TRBJ2-7, so the J call may be wrong. The CDR3 covers 16 residues. CDR1 is KGHSH, CDR2 LQKENI, per germline. The CDR3 spells CASSKSVRGGSYEQYF. The CDR3 DNA is TGTGCCAGCTCGAAATCCGTCCGCGGGGGTTCGTACGAGCAGTACTTC.

This clonotype appeared a few times. The gene calls are TRBV29-1 and TRBJ1-3; TRBD1 is a possible D gene (5 bases). V lost 5 bases to trimming and J lost 2 bases, with 10 bases between them. The CDR3 runs 13 residues. CDR1 is SQVTM and CDR2 is ANQGSEA in the germline V gene. The CDR3 nucleotides are TGCAGCGTTTATCTCAGGGCTGGAAACACCATATATTTT. Translation gives CSVYLRAGNTIYF.

This sequence joins TRBV5-1 and TRBJ2-5; TRBD2 agrees at 7 bases. The DNA end is more similar to TRBJ2-7, so the J call may be wrong. This CDR3 is 16 amino acids long. The germline V gene encodes CDR1 SGHRS and CDR2 YFSETQ. CDR3 sequence: CASSPGGSVNLYEQYF. DNA for the CDR3: TGCGCCAGCAGCCCGGGAGGCTCTGTCAATCTCTACGAGCAGTACTTC.

The rearrangement joins TRBV12-3 or TRBV12-4 to TRBJ2-1; D might be TRBD1 (6 bases). This CDR3 has 14 amino acids. The V end was cut by 6 bases, the J end by 10 bases, with 19 bases between. The CDR3 is CASSLTRQVHEQFF. The CDR3 bases are TGTGCCAGCAGCCTTACAAGACAGGTCCACGAGCAGTTCTTC.

This clonotype occurred a few times. The chain recombines TRBV18 with TRBJ1-4; D call uncertain. Trimming took off 2 bases at V and 4 bases at J, with 8 bases between the two ends. Germline V lookup: CDR1 KGHSH, CDR2 LQKENI. The CDR3 is 14 residues long. Here the CDR3 DNA reads TGTGCCAGCTCACCATCCTCTATTAATGAAAAACTGTTTTTT. It encodes CASSPSSINEKLFF.

V gene TRBV20-1 combines with J gene TRBJ2-1; a possible D gene is TRBD2 (6 bases). Germline V gene data show CDR1 as DFQATT and CDR2 as SNEGSKA (reference sequence). V was cut by 6 bases and J by 0 bases, with 12 bases left in between. The CDR3 consists of 14 residues. CDR3 sequence reads: CSAIDGSSYNEQFF. CDR3 sequence (DNA): TGCAGTGCCATCGACGGGAGCTCCTACAATGAGCAGTTCTTC.

This chain uses TRBV6-5 with TRBJ1-2, with D tentatively TRBD1 (5 bases). This CDR3 region has 15 residues. Germline-derived CDR1 and CDR2 are MNHEY and SVGAGI. Trimming pared 0 bases from V and 4 bases from J, leaving 12 bases between. CDR3 residues: CASSYSARGAYGYTF. The CDR3 nucleotides read TGTGCCAGCAGTTACTCCGCCCGGGGCGCCTATGGCTACACCTTC.

The chain combines TRBV6-5 with TRBJ1-1, with 10 bases aligning to TRBD1. V lost 5 bases to trimming and J lost 5 bases; unmatched junction nucleotides: 11. Germline CDR1 MNHEY, CDR2 SVGAGI. The CDR3 loop spans 16 amino acids. The CDR3 DNA follows: TGTGCCAGCAGTCGACAGGGGGCGGGGGGGAGGACTGAAGCTTTCTTT. Translated: CASSRQGAGGRTEAFF.

The CDR3 DNA sequence: TGTGCCAGCAAACCGGGACAGGGACCTGTTCGGTATGGCTACACCTTC. This gives the protein CASKPGQGPVRYGYTF. The chain uses TRBV27 and TRBJ1-2; 9 nucleotides line up with TRBD1. The CDR3 is 16 amino acids. Losses at the gene ends were 7 bases for V and 5 bases for J; bases not matched to a gene: 14. The germline V gene has CDR1 MNHEY and CDR2 SMNVEV (reference sequence).

The chain is built from TRBV11-2 and TRBJ1-5; D unresolved. CDR3 size: 13 residues. The germline V gene has CDR1 SGHAT and CDR2 FQNNGV. The ends were cut back, 3 bases at V and 5 bases at J, with 8 bases in the middle. CDR3 nucleotides: TGTGCCAGCAGCTTGTTCTATGATCAGCCCCAGCATTTT. This sequence encodes CASSLFYDQPQHF. Variable domain in full (rest from reference TRBV11-2 and TRBJ1-5): EAGVAQSPRYKIIEKRQSVAFWCNPISGHATLYWYQQILGQGPKLLIQFQNNGVVDDSQLPKDRFSAERLKGVDSTLKIQPAKLEDSAVYLCASSLFYDQPQHFGDGTRLSIL.

In this sample, this clonotype turned up once. The V and J genes are TRBV7-3 and TRBJ2-5; 14 nucleotides align to TRBD2. The CDR3 is made up of 15 amino acids. The V gene's germline CDR1 is SGHTA and CDR2 FQGTGA. Unmatched junction bases numbered 2, after V lost 5 bases and J lost 3 bases. The DNA of the CDR3 is TGTGCCAGCAGCATGGGACTAGCGGGGGAAGAGACCCAGTACTTC. Residues: CASSMGLAGEETQYF. Full variable domain (rest looked up from reference TRBV7-3 and TRBJ2-5): GAGVSQTPSNKVTEKGKYVELRCDPISGHTALYWYRQSLGQGPEFLIYFQGTGAADDSGLPNDRFFAVRPEGSVSTLKIQRTERGDSAVYLCASSMGLAGEETQYFGPGTRLLVL.

This chain joins TRBV27 and TRBJ2-1; D gene ambiguous. V was shortened by 5 bases and J by 8 bases, with 16 bases between the two germline ends. CDR1 MNHEY and CDR2 SMNVEV come from the germline V gene (reference sequence). CDR3 length equals 14 residues. This chain's CDR3 is CASSLQSYPHEQFF. In DNA form, the CDR3 reads TGTGCCAGCAGTCTACAAAGCTACCCCCATGAGCAGTTCTTC.

This chain joins TRBV16 and TRBJ1-1, with 8 nucleotides matching TRBD1. Germline trimming cut 4 bases from V and 4 bases from J; bases unmatched to any gene: 8. The CDR3 runs to 15 residues. Germline V gene data show CDR1 as KGHSY and CDR2 as FQNENV. CDR3 bases: TGTGCCAGCAGCCCAAGGACAGGGCGAAGCACTGAAGCTTTCTTT. Translated: CASSPRTGRSTEAFF.

Only a few counts were recorded for this clonotype. DNA for the CDR3: TGTGCCATCAGTGAAGGGCCAGGACAGGGTCCCTACGAGCAGTACTTC. Its protein product is CAISEGPGQGPYEQYF. V and J are TRBV10-3 and TRBJ2-7; 8 bases map to TRBD1. The CDR3 loop spans 16 amino acids. The germline gives CDR1 ENHRY, CDR2 SYGVKD. The junction had 9 bases not matched to a gene; V was cut back by 3 bases and J by 2 bases.

The CDR3, as DNA: TGTGCCAGCAGCTTTGAGGGACACCCCAAAGGTCAGCCCCAGCATTTT. Its translation is CASSFEGHPKGQPQHF. The chain couples TRBV5-5 to TRBJ1-5; tentatively, D is TRBD1 (6 bases). In germline, CDR1 is SGHKS, CDR2 YYEKEE (reference sequence). The CDR3 has 16 amino acids. V was trimmed by 2 bases and J by 6 bases, leaving 18 bases between them.

J is TRBJ1-1 and V is TRBV6-2 or TRBV6-3; D is perhaps TRBD1 (5 bases). Deletions cut 0 bases from V and 3 bases from J, with 8 bases between. The CDR3 covers 14 residues. The germline CDR1 and CDR2 sequences are MNHEY and SVGEGT. CDR3 sequence reads: CASSYSGGYTEAFF. In DNA, the CDR3 is TGTGCCAGCAGTTACTCGGGGGGGTACACTGAAGCTTTCTTT.

This clonotype has just a few counts. This sequence joins TRBV7-3 and TRBJ2-1; 7 bases are shared with TRBD2. V was pared by 5 bases and J by 1 base, with 8 bases of the junction left unmatched. CDR1 and CDR2 from the germline V gene are SGHTA and FQGTGA. The CDR3 has 16 residues. The CDR3 DNA sequence: TGTGCCAGCAGCACCCCAGCGGGGTCTTCCTACAATGAGCAGTTCTTC. It is translated as CASSTPAGSSYNEQFF.